These T cell receptor beta chains were read from a single sample in a study of T-cell memory formation after mild COVID-19. TCRdb reanalysed the 5' RACE reads using MiXCR and keeps one entry per CDR3 protein. The sample comprises over 70,000 distinct CDR3 sequences, 13% of which are singletons, and over 25% rests with the top ten. The specimen was PBMCs or a T cell subset sorted from them (not recorded which). These receptors were taken from an adult woman who had mild COVID-19 (a few samples of this study predate the infection). Cell type and time point are not known. Both conserved end residues are part of each CDR3. Some rows mark clone size as missing; the rest say once, few, many or name a class of expanded clone.

abundance,v_gene,CDR3aa
few,TRBV27,CASSFTGGNTGELFF
NA,TRBV7-9,CASSPPFEATEAFF
NA,TRBV29-1,CSVEPRTGTGEQFF
many,TRBV6-5,CASGSSYEQYF
few,TRBV6-2/TRBV6-3,CASRRAGTRAKNIQYF
NA,TRBV3-1,CASSHSLAPQNTEAFF
NA,TRBV11-2,CASSLQQEIEKLFF
few,TRBV12-3/TRBV12-4,CASTQLWDTQYF
few,TRBV7-8,CASSLGTGGLTSYEQYF
NA,TRBV7-2,CASTSPGEAKNIQYF
few,TRBV20-1,CSAKEAYEQYF
NA,TRBV7-9,CASSLSEGFKYNEQFF
few,TRBV5-1,CASSLGTRDYGYTF
NA,TRBV7-9,CASSFWGSEQYF
few,TRBV7-2,CASSLVSGSYEQYF
NA,TRBV6-1,CASTGELFF
NA,TRBV4-1,CASSQDPRSEAFF
many,TRBV7-9,CASSLDGNLNEQFF
few,TRBV7-9,CASSPLHGGDYNEQFF
few,TRBV4-1,CASSHLGAGGYTDTQYF
NA,TRBV5-1,CASSWDMSNEQFF
NA,TRBV12-3/TRBV12-4,CASSSSLEQYF
few,TRBV4-2,CASSQGAGAGELFF
NA,TRBV5-4,CASASWGDTQYF
NA,TRBV30,CAWSVLAGAEAFF
NA,TRBV5-6,CASSLVTPQETQYF
few,TRBV5-1,CASSQPDRDLMNTEAFF
few,TRBV29-1,CSVGGISYEQYF
few,TRBV12-3/TRBV12-4,CASSFGGSDTEAFF
NA,TRBV14,CASSVAGILTDTQYF
many,TRBV29-1,CSVSGTAGYEQYF
many,TRBV20-1,CSARGGRGTDTQYF
few,TRBV6-6,CASSYLPADTQYF
many,TRBV20-1,CSAKTSGSTTVTDTQYF
few,TRBV29-1,CSVEDEASGEGTDTQYF
NA,TRBV5-1,CASSLEPGASYEQYF
few,TRBV5-5,CASSLVGGQDEQFF
NA,TRBV4-1,CASSQEFREGKETQYF
NA,TRBV13,CASSRLTGLGGQFF
NA,TRBV4-3,CASSQGWADSYNEQFF